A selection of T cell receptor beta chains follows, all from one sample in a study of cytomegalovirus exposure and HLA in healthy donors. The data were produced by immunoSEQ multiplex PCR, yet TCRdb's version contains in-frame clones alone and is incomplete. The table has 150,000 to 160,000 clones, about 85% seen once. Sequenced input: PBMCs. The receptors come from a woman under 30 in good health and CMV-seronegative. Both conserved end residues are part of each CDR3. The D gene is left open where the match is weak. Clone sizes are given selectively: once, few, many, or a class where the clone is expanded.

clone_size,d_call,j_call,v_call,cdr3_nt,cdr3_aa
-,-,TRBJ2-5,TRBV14,TGTGCCAGCAGCCCCATTGAGGTAGAAGAGACCCAGTACTTC,CASSPIEVEETQYF
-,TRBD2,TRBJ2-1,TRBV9,TGTGCCAGCAGCTCCACAGCGGGAGCGGGTGGAGGGGGTGTGGTCTATGAGCAGTTCTTC,CASSSTAGAGGGGVVYEQFF
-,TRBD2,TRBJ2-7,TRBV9,TGTGCCAGCAGTTCTTACGGGAGCGGGGAATTCTACGAGCAGTACTTC,CASSSYGSGEFYEQYF
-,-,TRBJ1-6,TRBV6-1,TGTGCCAGCAGTGAAGCGCAGGGGTTGGTGACACCCCTCCACTTT,CASSEAQGLVTPLHF
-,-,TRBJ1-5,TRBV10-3,TGTGCCATCACTAGACAGACTGATCAGCCCCAGCATTTT,CAITRQTDQPQHF
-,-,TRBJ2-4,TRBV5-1,TGCGCCAGCAGCTTGCAAGTTAAACAGGGCGACAAAAACATTCAGTACTTC,CASSLQVKQGDKNIQYF
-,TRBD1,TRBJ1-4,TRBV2,TGTGCCAGCAGGACAGGGGGGCGAGGCGAAAAACTGTTTTTT,CASRTGGRGEKLFF
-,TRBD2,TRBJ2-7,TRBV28,TGTGCCAGCAGTACCCCTGGGGGGGGGTCCTACGAGCAGTACTTC,CASSTPGGGSYEQYF
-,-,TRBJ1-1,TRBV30,TGTGCCTGGAGAGAACAGGGATTGACTGAAGCTTTCTTT,CAWREQGLTEAFF
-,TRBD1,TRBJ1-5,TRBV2,TGTGCCAGTCAAAGGGAGACAGGGGGCAATCAGCCCCAGCATTTT,CASQRETGGNQPQHF
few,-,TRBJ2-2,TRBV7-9,TGTGCCAGCAGCACCTATACAGGGAATGACGGCGGGGAGCTGTTTTTT,CASSTYTGNDGGELFF
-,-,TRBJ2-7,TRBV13,TGTGCCAGCAGCTATCGACTAGAAGACTCCTACGAGCAGTACTTC,CASSYRLEDSYEQYF
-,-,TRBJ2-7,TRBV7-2,TGTGCCAGCAGCTCCAGAACAGGCGGCGAGCAGTACTTC,CASSSRTGGEQYF
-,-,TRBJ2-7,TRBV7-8,TGTGCCAGCAGCCCCAGTGGGGGGGGGCCCTACGAGCAGTACTTC,CASSPSGGGPYEQYF
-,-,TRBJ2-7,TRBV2,TGTGCCAGCAGTGCGGACTACGGAGGTGGAAACGAGCAGTACTTC,CASSADYGGGNEQYF
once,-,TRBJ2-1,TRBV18,TGTGCCAGCTCACCACCCAGGGGAGAGCGGGGCATATACAATGAGCAGTTCTTC,CASSPPRGERGIYNEQFF
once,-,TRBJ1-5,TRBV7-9,TGTGCCAGCAGCTTTTGGCAGGGGAATTTGGGCAATCAGCCCCAGCATTTT,CASSFWQGNLGNQPQHF
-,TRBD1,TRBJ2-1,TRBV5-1,TGCGCCAGCAGCCGTGATGCCCTTAGACAGGGTGGTAATGAGCAGTTCTTC,CASSRDALRQGGNEQFF
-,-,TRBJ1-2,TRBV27,TGTGCCAGCAGTTCTCCCTTAGGGTCGGGGGGGTTCTATGGCTACACCTTC,CASSSPLGSGGFYGYTF
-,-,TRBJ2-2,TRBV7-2,TGTGCCAGCAGTCGGCAGGGAACCGGGGAGCTGTTTTTT,CASSRQGTGELFF
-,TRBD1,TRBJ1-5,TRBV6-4,TGTGCCAGCAGAGTGGGACAGGGGCGTCAGCCCCAGCATTTT,CASRVGQGRQPQHF
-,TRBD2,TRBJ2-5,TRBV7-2,TGTGCCAGCAGCTCTCGCGGCGGGGGAGTAGAGACCCAGTACTTC,CASSSRGGGVETQYF
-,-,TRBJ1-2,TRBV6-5,TGTGCCAGCAGCCCCCGAGGGGGAGCTAACTATGGCTACACCTTC,CASSPRGGANYGYTF
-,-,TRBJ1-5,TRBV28,TGTGCCAGCAGTTTCTTAAATCAGCCCCAGCATTTT,CASSFLNQPQHF
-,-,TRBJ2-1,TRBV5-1,TGCGCCAGCAGCGCGGACAGTAACAATGAGCAGTTCTTC,CASSADSNNEQFF
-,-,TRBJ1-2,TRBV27,TGTGCCAGCAGTTTAAGCTGGAACTATGGCTACACCTTC,CASSLSWNYGYTF
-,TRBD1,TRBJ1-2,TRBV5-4,TGTGCCAGCACCTCTAGGGGGCGGTGGGGCTACACCTTC,CASTSRGRWGYTF
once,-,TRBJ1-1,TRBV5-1,TGCGCCAGCAGCTTGGCACAGACCATGAACACTGAAGCTTTCTTT,CASSLAQTMNTEAFF
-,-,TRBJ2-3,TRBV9,TGTGCCAGCAGCGTCGTGGGAGGGGGGCCCACAGATACGCAGTATTTT,CASSVVGGGPTDTQYF
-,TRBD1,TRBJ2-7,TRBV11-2,TGTGCCAGCAGCCGTTTGACAGGGCGGAAGAGCGAGCAGTACTTC,CASSRLTGRKSEQYF
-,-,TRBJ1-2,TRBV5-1,TGCGCCAGCAGCTTGGACAGCTATGGCTACACCTTC,CASSLDSYGYTF
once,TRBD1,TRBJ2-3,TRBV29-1,TGCAGCCCCGGGACAGCTGATACGCAGTATTTT,CSPGTADTQYF
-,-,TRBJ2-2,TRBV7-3,TGTGCCAGCAGCTTAGGGCGGAACACCGGGGAGCTGTTTTTT,CASSLGRNTGELFF
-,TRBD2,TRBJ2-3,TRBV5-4,TGTGCCAGCAGCTTAACTAGCGGGGTCCCAGATACGCAGTATTTT,CASSLTSGVPDTQYF
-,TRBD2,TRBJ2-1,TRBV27,TGTGCCAGCCGACTAGCGGGAGAGAGTGAGCAGTTCTTC,CASRLAGESEQFF
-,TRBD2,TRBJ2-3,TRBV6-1,TGTGCCAGCAGTGGCCAACTAGCGCTCACAGATACGCAGTATTTT,CASSGQLALTDTQYF
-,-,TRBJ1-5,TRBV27,TGTGCCAGCAGTTTAAGAGATCGCAATCAGCCCCAGCATTTT,CASSLRDRNQPQHF
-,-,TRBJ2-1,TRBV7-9,TGTGCCAGCAGCCTCGGGGGGCCGTACAATGAGCAGTTCTTC,CASSLGGPYNEQFF
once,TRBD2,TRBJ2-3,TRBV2,TGTGCCAGCATCAGCGGGGTGGCAGATACGCAGTATTTT,CASISGVADTQYF
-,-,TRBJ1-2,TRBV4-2,TGTGCCAGCAGCCAAGATAGCACCTTAGACTATGGCTACACCTTC,CASSQDSTLDYGYTF
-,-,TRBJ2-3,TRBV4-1,TGCGCCAGCAGCCAAGACTCCAGGCAGTATTTT,CASSQDSRQYF
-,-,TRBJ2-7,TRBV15,TGTGCCACCAGCACCGCAGGGGAGGGGGACTCCTACGAGCAGTACTTC,CATSTAGEGDSYEQYF
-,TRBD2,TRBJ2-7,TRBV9,TGTGCCAGCAGCGTAGAAGGGACTAGGCACTACGAGCAGTACTTC,CASSVEGTRHYEQYF
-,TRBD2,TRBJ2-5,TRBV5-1,TGCGCCAGCAGCTTCGCGATGACGACTAGCGGGGTGGAGACCCAGTACTTC,CASSFAMTTSGVETQYF
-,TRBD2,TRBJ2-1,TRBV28,TGTGCCAGCACAGGAAGTTTCTGGACTAGCGGTAACAATGAGCAGTTCTTC,CASTGSFWTSGNNEQFF
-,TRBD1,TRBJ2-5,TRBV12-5,TGTGCTAGTGGTTTTGGGACAGGGAATCAAGAGACCCAGTACTTC,CASGFGTGNQETQYF
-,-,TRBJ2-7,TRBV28,TGTGCCAGCAGCCCTCGGGGTCCCTACGAGCAGTACTTC,CASSPRGPYEQYF
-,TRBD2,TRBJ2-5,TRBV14,TGTGCCAGCAGCCAAGATCTAGCGGGAGGGAGAGAGACCCAGTACTTC,CASSQDLAGGRETQYF
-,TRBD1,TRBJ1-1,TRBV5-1,TGCGCCAGCAGCTTGGGACAGGGGGGGACTGAAGCTTTCTTT,CASSLGQGGTEAFF
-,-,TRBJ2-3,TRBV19,TGTGCCAGTAGCCCCACGGGAGATACGCAGTATTTT,CASSPTGDTQYF
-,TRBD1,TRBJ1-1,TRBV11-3,TGTGCCAGCAGGGACAGGGGGCGTGAAGCTTTCTTT,CASRDRGREAFF
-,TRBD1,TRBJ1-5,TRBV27,TGTGCCAGCAGCTACAGGGGTAGCAATCAGCCCCAGCATTTT,CASSYRGSNQPQHF
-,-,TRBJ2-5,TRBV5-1,TGCGCCAGCAGTTACCAAGGACAGTCCTTTCTAGAGACCCAGTACTTC,CASSYQGQSFLETQYF
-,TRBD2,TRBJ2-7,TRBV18,TGTGCCAGCTCACCCCAAGGAGCGGGGGGCTTTACCTACGAGCAGTACTTC,CASSPQGAGGFTYEQYF
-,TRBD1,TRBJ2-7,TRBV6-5,TGTGCCAGCAGTTCCCGACAGGGCCCCTACGAGCAGTACTTC,CASSSRQGPYEQYF
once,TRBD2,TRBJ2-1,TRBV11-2,TGTGCCAGCAGCTTGACTGGCGGGAGGAACAATGAGCAGTTCTTC,CASSLTGGRNNEQFF
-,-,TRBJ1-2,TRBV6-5,TGTGCCAGCAACCGGGTGGTGGAATATGGCTACACCTTC,CASNRVVEYGYTF
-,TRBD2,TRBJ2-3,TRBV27,TGTGCCAGCAGTCAACTAGCGGGGGGGTATCTCACAGATACGCAGTATTTT,CASSQLAGGYLTDTQYF
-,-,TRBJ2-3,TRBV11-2,TGTGCCAGCAGCTTATCCGGGAACAAGTACGGAGATACGCAGTATTTT,CASSLSGNKYGDTQYF
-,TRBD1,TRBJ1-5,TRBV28,TGTGCCAGCAGCCGGGACAGCCAAAATCAGCCCCAGCATTTT,CASSRDSQNQPQHF